This T cell receptor beta chain was sequenced during a study of T cell responses to AZD1222 COVID-19 vaccine. Data came from immunoSEQ multiplex PCR; TCRdb stores just in-frame clones and leaves some out. The table for this sample gives 150,000 or so clones. As concerns this clone: Its specificity is not known.

Germline V lookup: CDR1 LNHDA, CDR2 SQIVND (reference sequence). CDR3 length equals 15 residues. J lost 4 bases, V lost 2 bases, and 5 bases had no gene match. Regarding the study as a whole: At baseline, just a handful of AZD1222 recipients tested seropositive.

This clonotype was obtained from an adult in good health. This rearrangement joins TRBV19 to TRBJ2-5; 9 nucleotides agree with TRBD2. Sequenced input: peripheral blood. The DNA of the CDR3 is TGTGCCAGTAGTATAACCTCAGCGGGGGGAGAGACCCAGTACTTC. Translation: CASSITSAGGETQYF.